The clone carrying this T cell receptor (beta chain) was seen only a few times. Single cDNA molecules in the library carried unique molecular identifiers attached during preparation. Under the authors' procedure: TCRs per sample had a median of approximately 88,000 and ranged from about 23,224 to 750,000. TCRdb independently ran MiXCR on the RACE reads; one entry per CDR3 protein. These V and J calls originate from TCRdb's pipeline instead of the authors' own analysis. Of tens of thousands of distinct CDR3 sequences detected, approximately 10% appear once; the ten largest clones hold roughly 4%. The time point here: patch test 1, 2 weeks after DPC sensitization. As for treatment: therapeutic diphenylcyclopropenone sensitization with weekly scalp DPC. The sample is drawn from a study of human T cells and chemical hapten exposure. The wider study: The study sensitized with 2% DPC on a roughly 2 cm by roughly 2 cm patch of upper inner arm skin.

The origin of this receptor is a woman aged 55-75 years with alopecia areata. Some clones in this sample may be carry-over from other donors' samples. This specimen was whole blood, taken in connection with sensitization to the hapten diphenylcyclopropenone (DPC).

CDR3 residues: CASRPGGASSAEQYF. The CDR3 DNA sequence: TGCGCCAGCAGACCAGGGGGCGCTTCAAGCGCCGAGCAGTACTTC. This chain links TRBV5-1 with TRBJ2-7, with TRBD1 matching 8 bases. CDR1 is SGHRS and CDR2 is YFSETQ in the germline V gene. J lost 6 bases, V lost 5 bases, and 13 bases had no gene match. The CDR3 is made up of 15 amino acids.